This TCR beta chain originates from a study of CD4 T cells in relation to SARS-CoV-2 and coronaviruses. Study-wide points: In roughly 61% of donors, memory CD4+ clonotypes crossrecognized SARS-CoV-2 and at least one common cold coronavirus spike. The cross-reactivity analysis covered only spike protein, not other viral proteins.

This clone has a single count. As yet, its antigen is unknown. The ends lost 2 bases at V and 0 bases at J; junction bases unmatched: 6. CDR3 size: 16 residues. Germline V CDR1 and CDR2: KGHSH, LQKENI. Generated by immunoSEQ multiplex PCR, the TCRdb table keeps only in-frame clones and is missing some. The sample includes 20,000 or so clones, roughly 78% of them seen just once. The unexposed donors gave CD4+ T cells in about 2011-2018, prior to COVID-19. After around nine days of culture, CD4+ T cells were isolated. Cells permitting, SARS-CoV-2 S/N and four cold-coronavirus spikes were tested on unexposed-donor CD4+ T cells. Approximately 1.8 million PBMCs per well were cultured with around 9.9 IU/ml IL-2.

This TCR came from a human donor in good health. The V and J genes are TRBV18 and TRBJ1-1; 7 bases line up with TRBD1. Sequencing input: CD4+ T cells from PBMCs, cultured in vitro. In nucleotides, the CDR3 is TGTGCCAGCTCACCAATCTCAGGGGGATTGAACACTGAAGCTTTCTTT. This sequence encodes CASSPISGGLNTEAFF.